This T cell receptor (beta chain) was documented in a study of early stage breast cancer tumors. Findings and limits, study-wide: Compared with adjacent normal breast, tumors showed 2.5 to 3-fold denser, more clonal T cells. Enriched TCRB sequences shared across patients were mostly commonly generated sequences.

As to this clone: Its matching antigen is unknown.

Germline V gene sequence: CDR1 SGDLS, CDR2 YYNGEE. The CDR3 is made up of 14 amino acids. Trimming removed 5 bases from V and 4 bases from J; junction bases left unmatched: 7. TCRdb keeps only in-frame clones here, not all; method: immunoSEQ multiplex PCR. The table has roughly 19,000 clones, about 75% seen once. The chain is built from TRBV9 and TRBJ1-1; 8 bases agree with TRBD1. The TCR originated in a person aged 55 to 70 with breast cancer. Sequences were obtained from blood. The CDR3 DNA reads TGTGCCAGCAGTCTCACAGGGGGTAGCACTGAAGCTTTCTTT. The encoded protein is CASSLTGGSTEAFF.